This T cell receptor beta chain was recovered during a study of cytomegalovirus exposure and HLA in healthy donors. As for the study in general: Approximately 180 million T cells yielded 117 million unique TCR beta sequences, as an earlier analysis found.

PCR was performed using 60 Vbeta and 13 Jbeta primers. Clones were sequenced by immunoSEQ multiplex PCR, and TCRdb holds only the in-frame ones, with some missing. The sample holds around 100,000 clones. The study, taken as a whole, reports: Later analysis identified several of the most significant clusters that appeared linked to common viral pathogens. Reportedly, cytomegalovirus status was diagnosed with high sensitivity and specificity.

The CDR3 extends over 16 amino acids. V was cut by 0 bases and J by 2 bases, with 13 bases left in between. The germline V gene encodes CDR1 SGHRS and CDR2 YFSETQ. Note on this clone: The antigen remains unidentified.

This TCR derives from a man aged 30-40 years in good health and CMV-seronegative. The sequenced sample consisted of PBMCs. This rearrangement joins TRBV5-1 to TRBJ2-3; D is perhaps TRBD2 (7 bases). The CDR3 is CASSLEAGAYTDTQYF. CDR3 in DNA: TGCGCCAGCAGCTTGGAGGCGGGGGCCTACACAGATACGCAGTATTTT.